This TCR beta chain was captured in a study of blood T cell repertoires in COVID-19. Generated by immunoSEQ multiplex PCR, the TCRdb table keeps only in-frame clones and is missing some. The sample holds about 210,000 clones, 90% to 95% seen once. Per the germline V gene, CDR1 is SQVTM and CDR2 is ANQGSEA. The CDR3 sequence is 11 residues long. The V gene lost 7 bases and the J gene lost 1 base, with 8 bases spanning the gap. Sequenced input: peripheral blood. The sequence came from a man aged 30 to 39 with acute or convalescent COVID-19. The rearrangement uses TRBV29-1 and TRBJ2-7; the D gene is possibly TRBD1 (5 bases). In DNA form, the CDR3 reads TGCAGCGGGAGACAGTCCTACGAGCAGTACTTC. Protein: CSGRQSYEQYF.